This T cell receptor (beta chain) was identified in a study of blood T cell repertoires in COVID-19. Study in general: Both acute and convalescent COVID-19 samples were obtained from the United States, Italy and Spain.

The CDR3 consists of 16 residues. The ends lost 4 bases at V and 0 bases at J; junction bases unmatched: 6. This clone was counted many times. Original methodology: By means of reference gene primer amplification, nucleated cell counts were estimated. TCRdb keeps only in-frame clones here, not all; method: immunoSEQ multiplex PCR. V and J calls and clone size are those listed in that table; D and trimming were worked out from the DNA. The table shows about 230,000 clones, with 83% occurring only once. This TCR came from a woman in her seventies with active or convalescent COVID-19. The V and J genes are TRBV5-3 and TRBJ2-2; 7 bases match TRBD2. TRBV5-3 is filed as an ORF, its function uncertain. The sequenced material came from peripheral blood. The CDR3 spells CARSQRTRPNTGELFF. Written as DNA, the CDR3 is TGTGCCAGAAGCCAAAGGACTAGACCGAACACCGGGGAGCTGTTTTTT.